Below, 26 T cell receptor beta chains from the same sample are listed, as sequenced in a study of human T cells and chemical hapten exposure. This sample's time point: patch test 2, 6 weeks after DPC sensitization. Sample treatment: therapeutic diphenylcyclopropenone sensitization with weekly scalp DPC. TCRdb used MiXCR to reprocess the RACE reads, holding one entry per CDR3 protein. This table holds 140,000 or so distinct CDR3 sequences, roughly 12% found once. The starting material was whole blood, obtained in connection with sensitization to the hapten diphenylcyclopropenone (DPC). These receptors originate from a woman in her fifties or sixties with alopecia areata. Some clones in this sample may be carry-over from other donors' samples.

This clonotype has more than one count but fewer than ten. This rearrangement joins TRBV5-1 to TRBJ2-7, with 12 bases matching TRBD2. CDR1 and CDR2 from the germline V gene are SGHRS and YFSETQ. This CDR3 has 15 residues. V dropped 4 bases and J dropped 1; count of bases not matched to a gene: 3. CDR3 sequence (DNA): TGCGCCAGCAGCCAGGGGACTAGCGGGTCCTACGAGCAGTACTTC. This codes for CASSQGTSGSYEQYF.

The V and J genes are TRBV7-9 and TRBJ1-5; D gene unclear. V was clipped by 7 bases and J by 7 bases, with 11 bases between them. CDR1 and CDR2 (germline): SEHNR, FQNEAQ (reference sequence). The CDR3 extends over 12 amino acids. CDR3 region: CASTKGEQPQHF. The CDR3 bases are TGTGCCAGCACCAAAGGTGAACAGCCCCAGCATTTT. The variable domain in full, completed from reference TRBV7-9 and TRBJ1-5, reads DTGVSQNPRHKITKRGQNVTFRCDPISEHNRLYWYRQTLGQGPEFLTYFQNEAQLEKSRLLSDRFSAERPKGSFSTLEIQRTEQGDSAMYLCASTKGEQPQHFGDGTRLSIL.

This clonotype was seen only a few times. The chain combines TRBV9 with TRBJ2-6; D is possibly TRBD1 (6 bases). Germline assignment: CDR1 SGDLS and CDR2 YYNGEE. The V and J ends lost 3 bases and 2 bases respectively, with 9 bases between them. The CDR3 is 15 amino acids. This chain's CDR3 is CASSADRTGANVLTF. The CDR3 coding sequence is TGTGCCAGCAGCGCCGACAGGACTGGGGCCAACGTCCTGACTTTC.

This chain uses TRBV4-3 with TRBJ2-3; weak D call: TRBD2 (5 bases). The CDR3 totals 15 residues. CDR1 and CDR2 from the germline V gene are LGHNA and YSLEER. Trimming cost V 4 bases and J 0 bases, with 11 bases left between them. The CDR3 region is CASSRGKPSTDTQYF. CDR3 in DNA: TGCGCCAGCAGCCGAGGGAAACCTAGCACAGATACGCAGTATTTT.

This clonotype occurred a few times. The gene calls are TRBV7-9 and TRBJ2-2; D unclear. The germline V gene has CDR1 SEHNR and CDR2 FQNEAQ (reference sequence). This CDR3 comprises 16 residues. Trimming took off 1 base at V and 0 bases at J, with 9 bases between the two ends. The CDR3 DNA reads TGTGCCAGCAGCTTAGACCCCCCAGCGAACACCGGGGAGCTGTTTTTT. This sequence encodes CASSLDPPANTGELFF. Full variable domain (rest looked up from reference TRBV7-9 and TRBJ2-2): DTGVSQNPRHKITKRGQNVTFRCDPISEHNRLYWYRQTLGQGPEFLTYFQNEAQLEKSRLLSDRFSAERPKGSFSTLEIQRTEQGDSAMYLCASSLDPPANTGELFFGEGSRLTVL.

This clonotype was detected many times. This chain connects TRBV19 to TRBJ2-3, with D perhaps matching TRBD1 or TRBD2 (5 bases each). This CDR3 spans 16 amino acids. Per germline, CDR1 LNHDA and CDR2 SQIVND (reference sequence). Trimming took 4 bases from V and 0 from J, leaving 14 bases between them. DNA for the CDR3: TGTGCCAGTAGTACCCAACGGGGCTTTAGCACAGATACGCAGTATTTT. This codes for CASSTQRGFSTDTQYF.

This clonotype was seen many times. V and J are TRBV6-5 and TRBJ2-7; D may correspond to TRBD1 or TRBD2 (5 bases each). CDR1 is MNHEY and CDR2 is SVGAGI in the germline V gene. Deletions cut 0 bases from V and 5 bases from J, with 11 bases between. The CDR3 is made up of 14 amino acids. The CDR3 sequence: CASSYSDWGHEQYF. DNA for the CDR3: TGTGCCAGCAGTTACTCGGACTGGGGCCACGAGCAGTACTTC.

CDR3 coding DNA: TGTGCCAGCAGTCCCCGCGAAACGGAAAAACTGTTTTTT. Protein: CASSPRETEKLFF. The chain employs TRBV6-6 and TRBJ1-4, with D unresolved. V lost 5 bases to trimming and J lost 8 bases, with 12 bases between them. Germline V CDR1 and CDR2: MNHNY, SVGAGI (reference sequence). CDR3 length equals 13 residues.

This clonotype has ten or more counts. The gene calls are TRBV19 and TRBJ1-5; 9 bases align to TRBD1. Germline loops: CDR1 LNHDA, CDR2 SQIVND (reference sequence). This CDR3 comprises 13 residues. The V and J ends lost 10 bases and 6 bases, in that order; junction bases with no gene match: 7. As DNA, the CDR3 is TGTGCCACGAAGGGACAGGGTGTTCAGCCCCAGCATTTT. This sequence encodes CATKGQGVQPQHF.

This clonotype has more than one count but fewer than ten. This chain connects TRBV6-5 to TRBJ1-6, with 7 bases matching TRBD1. This CDR3 is built from 11 residues. The germline V gene has CDR1 MNHEY and CDR2 SVGAGI. Trimming removed 7 bases from V and 14 bases from J; junction bases left unmatched: 5. CDR3: CASMTGRALHF. The CDR3 DNA sequence: TGTGCCAGCATGACAGGGCGAGCCCTCCACTTT.

This clonotype was found a few times. The chain couples TRBV28 to TRBJ2-7; D unclear. Germline assignment: CDR1 MDHEN and CDR2 SYDVKM. The CDR3 sequence is 11 residues long. V dropped 7 bases and J dropped 2 bases, with 6 bases sitting between them. The CDR3 bases are TGTGCCAGCAAAAGCCCCTACGAGCAGTACTTC. As protein: CASKSPYEQYF.

Turning to this clonotype: Compared with germline, one end of the junction differs, possibly owing to a read error. The chain recombines TRBV15 with TRBJ1-3; maybe TRBD1 (6 bases). Per germline, CDR1 LNHNV and CDR2 YYDKDF (reference sequence). There are 16 residues in the CDR3. CDR3: CATSLVGTPSENTIYF. DNA for the CDR3: TGTGCCACCAGCTTGGTCGGGACACCCTCTGAAAACACCATATATTTT.

The rearrangement links TRBV6-5 to TRBJ2-7; 7 bases match TRBD2. Germline V CDR1 and CDR2: MNHEY, SVGAGI. Germline trimming cut 7 bases from V and 0 bases from J; bases unmatched to any gene: 9. The CDR3 sequence is 15 residues long. This chain's CDR3 is CASTKRGGPSYEQYF. In DNA, the CDR3 is TGTGCCAGCACTAAGCGGGGAGGTCCCTCCTACGAGCAGTACTTC.

The chain employs TRBV7-9 and TRBJ1-4; D is perhaps TRBD1 (5 bases). Germline V lookup: CDR1 SEHNR, CDR2 FQNEAQ (reference sequence). The CDR3 sequence is 15 residues long. Trimming stripped 1 base from V and 4 bases from J, with 10 bases between. This chain's CDR3 is CASSLGQPFNEKLFF. CDR3 DNA sequence: TGTGCCAGCAGCTTAGGACAGCCTTTTAATGAAAAACTGTTTTTT. Full variable domain (remainder filled in from reference TRBV7-9 and TRBJ1-4): DTGVSQNPRHKITKRGQNVTFRCDPISEHNRLYWYRQTLGQGPEFLTYFQNEAQLEKSRLLSDRFSAERPKGSFSTLEIQRTEQGDSAMYLCASSLGQPFNEKLFFGSGTQLSVL.

This clonotype has at least ten counts. The rearrangement joins TRBV9 to TRBJ2-4; 11 nucleotides agree with TRBD2. V gave up 2 bases and J gave up 0 bases; unmatched junction bases: 7. Germline CDR1 reads SGDLS; CDR2 reads YYNGEE. The CDR3 length is 18 residues. The CDR3 bases are TGTGCCAGCAGCGTCGGTAGCGGGAGGGCCGTAGCCAAAAACATTCAGTACTTC. The encoded protein is CASSVGSGRAVAKNIQYF.

This clonotype was seen at least ten times. The chain couples TRBV3-1 to TRBJ1-4; the D is unclear. Germline CDR1 is LGHDT and CDR2 is YNNKEL (reference sequence). CDR3 size: 14 residues. The V end was cut by 4 bases, the J end by 0 bases, with 6 bases between. The CDR3 is CASSPYATNEKLFF. In DNA, the CDR3 is TGTGCCAGCAGCCCGTATGCAACTAATGAAAAACTGTTTTTT.

There are a few counts of this clonotype. The junction differs from germline at one of its ends, possibly a read error. The genes are TRBV7-7 and TRBJ2-1, with D possibly TRBD2 on 5 matching bases. This CDR3 has 14 amino acids. Per germline, CDR1 SSHAT and CDR2 FNYEAQ (reference sequence). CDR3 in amino acids: CASSLAPGMNEQFF. Here the CDR3 DNA reads TGTGCTAGCAGCTTAGCGCCGGGGATGAATGAGCAGTTCTTC.

The table lists this clonotype with a few counts. J is TRBJ2-5 and V is TRBV6-5, with D possibly matching TRBD1 (5 bases). Germline V gives CDR1 MNHEY, CDR2 SVGAGI. This CDR3 has 14 residues. V was cut by 4 bases and J by 7 bases, with 16 bases left in between. The CDR3 is CASSLVQGVGTQYF. CDR3 in DNA: TGTGCCAGCAGTTTGGTTCAGGGTGTTGGGACCCAGTACTTC.

The CDR3 is CSASADRLNQPQHF. In nucleotides, the CDR3 is TGCAGTGCTAGTGCGGACAGACTAAATCAGCCCCAGCATTTT. The rearrangement links TRBV20-1 to TRBJ1-5, with D perhaps TRBD1 (6 bases). Germline V gene data show CDR1 as DFQATT and CDR2 as SNEGSKA (reference sequence). V was clipped by 3 bases and J by 4 bases, with 13 bases between them. There are 14 residues in the CDR3.

V gene TRBV6-2 or TRBV6-3 combines with J gene TRBJ2-3; tentatively, D is TRBD2 (6 bases). Per germline, CDR1 MNHEY and CDR2 SVGEGT. The CDR3 extends over 18 amino acids. The V end lost 6 bases, the J end lost 3 bases, and 25 bases lay between the germline ends. CDR3 sequence reads: CASSFLKLALTGTDTQYF. For the CDR3, the DNA is TGTGCCAGCAGCTTTCTCAAACTAGCCCTCACGGGGACAGATACGCAGTATTTT.

This clonotype was found many times. This sequence joins TRBV10-2 and TRBJ2-3; weak D call: TRBD2 (5 bases). Trimming cost V 7 bases and J 1 base, with 15 bases left between them. Per the germline V gene, CDR1 is WSHSY and CDR2 is SAAADI. The CDR3 has 15 residues. CDR3 in DNA: TGCGCCAGCACAGCCGAGGGAAGCGGCACAGATACGCAGTATTTT. As protein: CASTAEGSGTDTQYF.

This clonotype was counted between two and nine times. This chain uses TRBV27 with TRBJ2-5; 7 bases align to TRBD1. V dropped 7 bases and J dropped 5; count of bases not matched to a gene: 13. Germline V CDR1 and CDR2: MNHEY, SMNVEV (reference sequence). The CDR3 extends over 15 amino acids. The CDR3 reads CASKGAGERIETQYF. CDR3 sequence (DNA): TGTGCCAGCAAGGGGGCAGGGGAAAGGATCGAGACCCAGTACTTC.

There are a few counts of this clonotype. The chain is built from TRBV4-2 and TRBJ2-5, with TRBD1 matching over 7 bases. With 5 bases clipped from V and 4 bases from J, the junction kept 10 bases outside the gene matches. The CDR3 runs to 15 residues. The germline V gene has CDR1 LGHNA and CDR2 YNFKEQ. CDR3 residues: CASSSKQGETETQYF. Here the CDR3 DNA reads TGTGCCAGCAGCTCAAAGCAGGGGGAGACAGAGACCCAGTACTTC.

This clonotype was observed a few times. The rearrangement uses TRBV25-1 and TRBJ2-7; D is possibly TRBD1 (6 bases). Trimming cost V 9 bases and J 3 bases, with 12 bases left between them. This CDR3 has 12 amino acids. Germline CDR1 and CDR2: MGHDK and SYGVNS. The chain's CDR3 is CASKGVFYEQYF. CDR3 DNA: TGTGCCAGTAAGGGGGTCTTCTACGAGCAGTACTTC.

This clonotype was recorded many times. The CDR3 region is CASNRGYEQYF. The CDR3 DNA reads as TGTGCCAGCAACAGGGGGTACGAGCAGTACTTC. The chain has TRBV2 and TRBJ2-7, with TRBD1 identical over 8 bases. The germline CDR1 and CDR2 sequences are SNHLY and FYNNEI. CDR3 length equals 11 residues. The junction had 0 bases not matched to a gene; V was cut back by 7 bases and J by 4 bases.

This clonotype was observed a handful of times. The DNA is left out, because the CDR3 cannot be placed on it with certainty; the CDR3 is given as TCRdb lists it. This rearrangement joins TRBV19 to TRBJ2-2; TRBD2, the table's D call, was not compared with the DNA. The CDR3 length is 18 residues, termini included. Germline CDR1 is LNHDA and CDR2 is SQIVND (reference sequence). The CDR3 spells CASSSPGTSGRTPGSCFF.